This T cell receptor beta chain was observed in a study of T-cell memory formation after mild COVID-19. Study summary: Among the donors, TCR clusters were largely specific to each donor.

This clonotype was observed a few times. Its specificity is not known. TCRdb used MiXCR to reprocess the 5' RACE reads, holding one entry per CDR3 protein. The sample comprises 350,000 to 500,000 distinct CDR3 sequences, 15% to 20% of which are singletons, and 20% to 25% rests with the top ten. Germline lookup yields CDR1 SNHLY and CDR2 FYNNEI. This CDR3 is 15 amino acids long. Trimming cost V 3 bases and J 3 bases, with 14 bases left between them. Study conclusions and caveats: Day 15 to 85 contracting clones showed balanced CD4/CD8; later expanders leaned CD4+. The main location of contracting CD4+ clones was CM and EM, and that of contracting CD8+ clones was EMRA.

Source material: PBMCs or a T cell subset sorted from them (not recorded which). The receptor was isolated from a man aged 18 to 29 who had mild COVID-19 (a few samples of this study predate the infection). Cell type and time point are not known. This chain connects TRBV2 to TRBJ2-5, with D possibly TRBD1 on 6 matching bases. The CDR3 here is CASSEGAGGEETQYF. CDR3 nucleotide sequence: TGTGCCAGCAGTGAGGGGGCTGGGGGCGAAGAGACCCAGTACTTC.